These 7 T cell receptor beta chains originate from one sample sequenced in a study of identical twins. TCRdb itself ran the 5' RACE reads through MiXCR, one entry per CDR3 protein. Of 500,000 to 650,000 distinct CDR3 sequences listed, roughly 6.6% were seen once; the top ten hold about 1.6%. This sample was shared with a second study, whose subject was yellow fever vaccine responses in identical twins.

Material: PBMCs. The receptors here all came from a woman younger than 30 in good health.

The genes are TRBV12-3 or TRBV12-4 and TRBJ2-2; 7 nucleotides line up with TRBD2. The ends lost 3 bases at V and 4 bases at J; junction bases unmatched: 8. This CDR3 is built from 16 residues. The CDR3 protein is CASSFIPGGPTGELFF. CDR3 nucleotide sequence: TGTGCCAGCAGTTTTATCCCGGGAGGACCCACCGGGGAGCTGTTTTTT.

The chain uses TRBV7-9 and TRBJ1-5; D gene unclear. V was trimmed by 0 bases and J by 7 bases, leaving 4 bases between them. Germline V gene sequence: CDR1 SEHNR, CDR2 FQNEAQ (reference sequence). This CDR3 is built from 12 residues. The CDR3 DNA follows: TGTGCCAGCAGCTTAGCGTTGCAGCCCCAGCATTTT. The encoded protein is CASSLALQPQHF.

The chain joins TRBV10-1 to TRBJ2-7; TRBD2 matches 10 bases. The germline V gene encodes CDR1 WNHNN and CDR2 SYGVQD (reference sequence). The CDR3 spans 15 residues. The V gene end was trimmed by 6 bases and the J gene end by 2 bases; junction bases not matched to a gene: 7. CDR3 residues: CASSDLAGAPYEQYF. The CDR3 DNA reads as TGCGCCAGCAGCGATCTAGCGGGAGCCCCCTACGAGCAGTACTTC.

The chain couples TRBV12-3 or TRBV12-4 to TRBJ1-3, with TRBD1 matching 9 bases. CDR3 size: 14 residues. The V and J ends lost 5 bases and 4 bases, in that order; junction bases with no gene match: 3. DNA for the CDR3: TGTGCCAGCAGTATTGGGACAGGGGGAAACACCATATATTTT. Its protein product is CASSIGTGGNTIYF.

This clonotype came up a few times. The chain employs TRBV12-3 or TRBV12-4 and TRBJ2-7, with 10 bases lining up with TRBD1. The CDR3 has 15 residues. V gave up 4 bases and J gave up 1 base; unmatched junction bases: 4. The CDR3, as DNA: TGTGCCAGCAGTTCTTGGACAGGGGGTTCCTACGAGCAGTACTTC. Its protein is CASSSWTGGSYEQYF.

There are a few counts of this clonotype. The rearrangement uses TRBV6-5 and TRBJ1-2; 7 bases are shared with TRBD1. Trimming cost V 3 bases and J 4 bases; bases outside gene matches: 8. The CDR3 consists of 15 residues. Per germline, CDR1 MNHEY and CDR2 SVGAGI. CDR3 nucleotide sequence: TGTGCCAGCAGTTATCGTGCAGGGGGAATCTATGGCTACACCTTC. Residues: CASSYRAGGIYGYTF.

This clonotype was detected only a few times. This rearrangement joins TRBV3-1 to TRBJ1-1; D remains ambiguous. The V gene lost 4 bases and the J gene lost 4 bases, with 13 bases spanning the gap. CDR1 and CDR2 from the germline V gene are LGHDT and YNNKEL (reference sequence). CDR3 size: 14 residues. Here the CDR3 DNA reads TGTGCCAGCAGCCCGGGGAAGGGAATCACTGAAGCTTTCTTT. It encodes CASSPGKGITEAFF.